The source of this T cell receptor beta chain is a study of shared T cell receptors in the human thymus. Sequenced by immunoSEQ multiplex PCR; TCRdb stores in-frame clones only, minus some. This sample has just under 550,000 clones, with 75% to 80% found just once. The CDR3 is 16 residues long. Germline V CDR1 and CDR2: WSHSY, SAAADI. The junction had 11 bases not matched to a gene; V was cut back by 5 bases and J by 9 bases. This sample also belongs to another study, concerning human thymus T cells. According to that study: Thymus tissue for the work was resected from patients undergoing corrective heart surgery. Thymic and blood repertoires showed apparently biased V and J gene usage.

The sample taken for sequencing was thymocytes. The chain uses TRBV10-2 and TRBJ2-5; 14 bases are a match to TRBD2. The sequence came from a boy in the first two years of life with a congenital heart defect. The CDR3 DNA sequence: TGCGCCAGCAGTTCGGGACTAGCGGGAGCGCCGGGGGCCCAGTACTTC. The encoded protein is CASSSGLAGAPGAQYF.